This T cell receptor beta chain was identified during a study of cytomegalovirus exposure and HLA in healthy donors. V lost 3 bases, J lost 12 bases, and 14 bases stayed unmatched. The CDR3 is 17 amino acids. Germline CDR1 reads ENHRY; CDR2 reads SYGVKD. Researchers ran the PCR with 60 Vbeta and 13 Jbeta primers. Repertoires were generated with immunoSEQ multiplex PCR, while TCRdb's copy carries only in-frame clones and drops some. The sample has roughly 100,000 clones, less than 90% seen once. V is TRBV10-3 and J is TRBJ1-6, with 10 bases lining up with TRBD1. Sample: PBMCs. The TCR sequence derives from a middle-aged man in good health and CMV-seronegative. The CDR3 DNA sequence: TGTGCCATCAGTGAATTCGGGACCGGGACAGGGGCTAAACCCCTCCACTTT. Translated, it gives CAISEFGTGTGAKPLHF.